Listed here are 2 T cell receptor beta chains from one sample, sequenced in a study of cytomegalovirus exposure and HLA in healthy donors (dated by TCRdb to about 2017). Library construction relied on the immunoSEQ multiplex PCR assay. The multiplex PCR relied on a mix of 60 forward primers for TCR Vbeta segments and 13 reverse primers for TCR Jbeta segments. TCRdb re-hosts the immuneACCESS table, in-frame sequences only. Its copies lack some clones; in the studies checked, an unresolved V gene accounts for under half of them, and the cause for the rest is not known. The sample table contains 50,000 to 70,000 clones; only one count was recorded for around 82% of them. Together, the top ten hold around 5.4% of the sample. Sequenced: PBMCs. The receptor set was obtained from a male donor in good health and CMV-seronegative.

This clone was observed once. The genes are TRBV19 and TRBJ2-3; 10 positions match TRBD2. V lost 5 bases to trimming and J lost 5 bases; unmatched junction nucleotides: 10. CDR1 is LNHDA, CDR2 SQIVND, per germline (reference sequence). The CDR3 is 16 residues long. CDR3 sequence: CASSPKSGGARDTQYF. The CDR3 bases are TGTGCCAGTAGTCCAAAAAGCGGGGGGGCCAGAGATACGCAGTATTTT.

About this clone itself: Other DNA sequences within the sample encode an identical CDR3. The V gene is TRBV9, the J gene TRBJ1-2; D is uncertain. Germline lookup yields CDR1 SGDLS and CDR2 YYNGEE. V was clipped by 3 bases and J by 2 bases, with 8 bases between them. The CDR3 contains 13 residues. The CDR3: CASSAGGNYGYTF. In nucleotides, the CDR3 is TGTGCCAGCAGCGCCGGAGGGAACTATGGCTACACCTTC.